The 3 T cell receptor beta chains below were found in one sample sequenced in a study of blood T cell repertoires in COVID-19. Clones were read by immunoSEQ multiplex PCR, and TCRdb kept only the in-frame ones, dropping some. Of some 300,000 clones in the sample, around 89% were seen once. The specimen sequenced was peripheral blood. All receptors come from a woman in her forties or fifties with COVID-19, enrolled during active disease.

This clone was recorded a few times. The V and J genes are TRBV15 and TRBJ2-1; the match to TRBD2 covers 7 bases. CDR3 size: 13 residues. Germline V gene lookup returns CDR1 LNHNV and CDR2 YYDKDF (reference sequence). Trimming at V came to 2 bases and at J to 5 bases, leaving 0 bases not matched to a gene. The CDR3: CATSRTSDNEQFF. In DNA, the CDR3 is TGTGCCACCAGCAGAACTAGCGACAATGAGCAGTTCTTC.

J is TRBJ2-4 and V is TRBV3-1 (or the pseudogene TRBV3-2); 11 nucleotides agree with TRBD2. The CDR3 consists of 16 residues. The V gene's germline CDR1 is LGHDT and CDR2 YNNKEL (reference sequence). V shed 4 bases, J shed 4 bases, and the junction held 6 bases outside the gene matches. As DNA, the CDR3 is TGTGCCAGCAGCCTCCATAGCGGGAGGGGTAAAAACATTCAGTACTTC. It specifies CASSLHSGRGKNIQYF.

The V and J genes are TRBV29-1 and TRBJ2-5, with 8 bases aligning to TRBD1. CDR1 is SQVTM and CDR2 is ANQGSEA in the germline V gene. The CDR3 covers 12 residues. Trimming at V came to 7 bases and at J to 10 bases, leaving 11 bases not matched to a gene. CDR3 coding DNA: TGCAGCGCGGACACGGACAGGGTAGTCCAGTACTTC. This translates into CSADTDRVVQYF.